Listed below are T cell receptor beta chains from one sample, sequenced in a study of blood T cell repertoires in COVID-19. TCRdb's copy holds only in-frame clones and misses some; the assay was immunoSEQ multiplex PCR. The sample consists of around 200,000 clones, about 88% of them appearing once. The sample comprised PBMCs or T cells enriched from blood (not recorded which). The source of these receptors is a woman under 30 who had recovered from COVID-19. Both conserved end residues are part of each CDR3. D genes are given only for firm matches. The size field is filled for only some rows; it gives once, few, many or a size class.

V	size	D	J	DNA	CDR3
TRBV6-2/TRBV6-3	-	-	TRBJ1-2	TGTGCCAGCAGTTACTCGATTCGGGGCTACACCTTC	CASSYSIRGYTF
TRBV9	-	-	TRBJ2-2	TGTGCCAGCAGTCCGGCAGGCCACGCGAACACCGGGGAGCTGTTTTTT	CASSPAGHANTGELFF
TRBV27	-	TRBD2	TRBJ2-1	TGTGCCAGCGGCCTGGGGTGGGAGGGTGAAAATGAGCAGTTCTTC	CASGLGWEGENEQFF
TRBV6-5	once	-	TRBJ2-7	TGTGCCAGCAGTTCTACAGTCACCTACGAGCAGTACTTC	CASSSTVTYEQYF
TRBV28	-	-	TRBJ2-1	TGTGCCAGCAGTTTCCCGGTCGGGGTAAAGTTCTTC	CASSFPVGVKFF
TRBV28	few	-	TRBJ1-1	TGTGCCAGCAGTTTATCCTCTGGAGGGGACACTGAAGCTTTCTTT	CASSLSSGGDTEAFF
TRBV14	-	TRBD2	TRBJ2-7	TGTGCCAGCAGCCAAGGGAGCGGGAGGACCTACGAGCAGTACTTC	CASSQGSGRTYEQYF
TRBV28	-	TRBD1	TRBJ2-5	TGTGCCAGCAGGGCTGTGGAAAGGGGGCTGCGAGAGACCCAGTACTTC	CASRAVERGLRETQYF
TRBV15	few	-	TRBJ2-1	TGTGCCACCAGCAGCCGTGCTGGCGGAACCTACAATGAGCAGTTCTTC	CATSSRAGGTYNEQFF
TRBV19	-	TRBD1	TRBJ2-3	TGTGCCAGTAGTATAACCCCTGGGGGACAGGGAAGGGGTACGCAGTATTTT	CASSITPGGQGRGTQYF
TRBV9	-	-	TRBJ1-4	TGTGCCAGCAGCGTAGGTCCGGAGGGTGAAAAACTGTTTTTT	CASSVGPEGEKLFF
TRBV4-2	-	-	TRBJ2-1	TGTGCCAGCAGCCAAGATCGTCCCGATGAGCAGTTCTTC	CASSQDRPDEQFF
TRBV28	-	TRBD2	TRBJ2-7	TGTGCCACGACAGCGGGACTCGACGAGCAGTACTTC	CATTAGLDEQYF
TRBV7-9	-	TRBD1	TRBJ1-3	TGTGCCAGCAGCTCAACCGACAGGGTAACTGGAAACACCATATATTTT	CASSSTDRVTGNTIYF
TRBV24-1	-	-	TRBJ2-1	TGTGCCACCAGTGATTTGCCCAAATATGAGCAGTTCTTC	CATSDLPKYEQFF
TRBV7-9	-	TRBD2	TRBJ2-2	TGTGCCAGCAGCCCGGGAGGGGGGGAGAACACCGGGGAGCTGTTTTTT	CASSPGGGENTGELFF
TRBV4-2	-	-	TRBJ2-7	TGTGCCAGCAGCCAAGTTCACGGGACCTACGAGCAGTACTTC	CASSQVHGTYEQYF
TRBV27	-	-	TRBJ2-7	TGTGCCAGCATGGTTCGGGTGGGACTCTCCTACGAGCAGTACTTC	CASMVRVGLSYEQYF
TRBV18	-	TRBD1	TRBJ1-1	TGTGCCAGCTCACGACAGGGAGACACTGAAGCTTTCTTT	CASSRQGDTEAFF
TRBV3-1/TRBV3-2	-	TRBD2	TRBJ2-2	TGTGCCAGCAGCCTAACTAGCGGGAGGTACACCGGGGAGCTGTTTTTT	CASSLTSGRYTGELFF
TRBV6-5	-	-	TRBJ1-2	TGTGCCAGCACCCTAATCTTACAGGGAACCTATGGCTACACCTTC	CASTLILQGTYGYTF
TRBV6-1	-	-	TRBJ1-2	TGTGCCAGCAGTGAAGATTTTTTAACACGAAACTATGGCTACACCTTC	CASSEDFLTRNYGYTF
TRBV10-3	-	-	TRBJ1-1	TGTGCCATCAGGGGGACACCTATGAACACTGAAGCTTTCTTT	CAIRGTPMNTEAFF
TRBV11-3	-	TRBD2	TRBJ2-1	TGTGCCAGCAGCCCCGGGACTAGTCTAAACAATGAGCAGTTCTTC	CASSPGTSLNNEQFF
TRBV28	-	-	TRBJ1-2	TGTGCCAGCAGTCTGACAGAGTTGGCTGGCTACACCTTC	CASSLTELAGYTF
TRBV12-3/TRBV12-4	once	-	TRBJ2-5	TGTGCCAGCACCTCCCATGAGCAAGAGACCCAGTACTTC	CASTSHEQETQYF
TRBV11-3	-	-	TRBJ2-3	TGTGCCAGCAGCCCGGGGGGCGTCACAGATACGCAGTATTTT	CASSPGGVTDTQYF
TRBV15	-	TRBD2	TRBJ2-1	TGTGCCACCAGCAGAGGTGCTCCGGGACTAGCAGGGGAGCAGTTCTTC	CATSRGAPGLAGEQFF
TRBV30	-	-	TRBJ2-3	TGTGCCTGGAGTCTAGTAGTGTCAGATACGCAGTATTTT	CAWSLVVSDTQYF
TRBV19	-	TRBD2	TRBJ2-3	TGTGCCAGTAGTACACGGGAGGGCCCCGATACGCAGTATTTT	CASSTREGPDTQYF
TRBV5-1	-	TRBD1	TRBJ2-7	TGCGCCAGCAGCTTGCAGACAGGGACCTACGAGCAGTACTTC	CASSLQTGTYEQYF
TRBV7-2	-	-	TRBJ2-5	TGTGCCAGCAGCTCCTCTGCGCAAGAGACCCAGTACTTC	CASSSSAQETQYF
TRBV4-3	-	-	TRBJ2-7	TGCGCCAGCAGCCAAGGGGACACCTACGAGCAGTACTTC	CASSQGDTYEQYF
TRBV29-1	-	TRBD1	TRBJ1-5	TGCAGCGTTGCCGACAGGGTAGGTCAGCCCCAGCATTTT	CSVADRVGQPQHF
TRBV5-1	once	TRBD1	TRBJ2-1	TGCGCCAGCAGCTGGGGACAGGGTAGAGGTGAGCAGTTCTTC	CASSWGQGRGEQFF
TRBV10-1	once	TRBD2	TRBJ2-3	TGCGCCAGCAGCAAAGGACTAGCGGGAGGGGATACGCAGTATTTT	CASSKGLAGGDTQYF
TRBV2	-	-	TRBJ2-3	TGTGCCAGCAGTGCGACTAGTTCAGATACGCAGTATTTT	CASSATSSDTQYF
TRBV7-6	few	TRBD1	TRBJ1-6	TGTGCCAGCAGCCCCAGAGGACAGGTCCATAATTCACCCCTCCACTTT	CASSPRGQVHNSPLHF